The clone carrying this TCR beta chain was observed many times. This record comes from a study of shared clonotypes between healthy human individuals. Deep was the level at which the assay was run. Sequenced by immunoSEQ multiplex PCR; TCRdb stores in-frame clones only, minus some. Of 550,000 to 700,000 clones detected, less than 80% appear once; the ten largest clones hold about 1.8%. Material for sequencing was memory CD4+ T cells sorted from blood. Subset here: CD45RA-negative fraction. The sequence came from a young woman in good health.

The CDR3 region is CASSKSRDDVGYTF. CDR3 DNA sequence: TGTGCCAGCAGTAAAAGCCGGGACGACGTAGGCTACACCTTC. This rearrangement joins TRBV6-5 to TRBJ1-2; tentative D call: TRBD1 (5 bases). This CDR3 contains 14 residues. V lost 5 bases and J 8 bases, leaving 18 bases between the germline ends. In germline, CDR1 is MNHEY, CDR2 SVGAGI.